This TCR beta chain derives from a study of blood T cell repertoires in COVID-19. Study in general: Donors in the United States, Italy and Spain gave samples during acute or convalescent COVID-19. The cDNA or gDNA used as material had been derived from T cells, B-cell-depleted T cells, or PBMCs.

Using immunoSEQ multiplex PCR, the repertoire was profiled, and TCRdb retains in-frame clones only, with some absent. This sample has about 260,000 clones, with about four fifths found just once. Trimming shortened V by 1 base and J by 7 bases, and 11 bases separated the two germline ends. There are 12 residues in the CDR3. Germline CDR1 is GTSNPN and CDR2 is SVGIG (reference sequence). The receptor was isolated from a woman in her 50s who had recovered from COVID-19. The chain recombines TRBV30 with TRBJ2-7; possible D gene TRBD1, 6 bases. Sequencing input: peripheral blood. CDR3 bases: TGTGCCTGGAGTGCACAGGGTATGGAGCAGTACTTC. It specifies CAWSAQGMEQYF. Looking up the rest from reference TRBV30 and TRBJ2-7 gives the full variable domain: SQTIHQWPATLVQPVGSPLSLECTVEGTSNPNLYWYRQAAGRGLQLLFYSVGIGQISSEVPQNLSASRPQDRQFILSSKKLLLSDSGFYLCAWSAQGMEQYFGPGTRLTVT.